The next 2 T cell receptor beta chains were all read from a single sample in a study of early T cells in non-severe SARS-CoV-2 infection. TCRdb recomputed calls from the 5' RACE reads with MiXCR, one row per CDR3 protein. Here the sample spans roughly 100,000 distinct CDR3 sequences, more than 10% being singletons. The sequencing here drew on whole blood, taken at baseline. The receptors were sampled from an adult who was a healthcare worker with PCR-confirmed SARS-CoV-2 infection or an uninfected control (not recorded which).

The chain has TRBV27 and TRBJ2-3, with 9 bases aligning to TRBD2. The CDR3 has 18 residues. The J segment lost 2 bases and the V segment lost 4 bases, leaving 13 bases of the junction unmatched. Germline CDR1 MNHEY, CDR2 SMNVEV (reference sequence). This CDR3 reads CASSWASGRIGITDTQYF. The CDR3 bases are TGTGCCAGCAGTTGGGCAAGCGGGAGGATCGGGATCACAGATACGCAGTATTTT.

This clonotype was detected many times. This rearrangement joins TRBV27 to TRBJ1-1, with 9 bases lining up with TRBD1. Germline CDR1 reads MNHEY; CDR2 reads SMNVEV (reference sequence). Losses at the gene ends were 6 bases for V and 1 base for J; bases not matched to a gene: 6. This CDR3 is 15 amino acids long. The CDR3 DNA reads TGTGCCAGCAGGGGGACAGGGACTTCGAACACTGAAGCTTTCTTT. It translates to CASRGTGTSNTEAFF.